The 21 T cell receptor beta chains presented below share a single source sample, sequenced in a study of blood T cell repertoires in COVID-19. This table comes from immunoSEQ multiplex PCR, and its TCRdb copy is limited to in-frame clones, with some not included. Here the sample spans 40,000 or so clones, roughly 81% being singletons. Specimen: peripheral blood. Receptor source: a human donor in a cohort sampled during active COVID-19.

CDR3 coding DNA: TGTGCCAGCAGTAATACCGGGACAGATGATGAAGCTTTCTTT. Translating gives CASSNTGTDDEAFF. The chain has TRBV6-5 and TRBJ1-1, with 7 nucleotides matching TRBD1. The V segment lost 5 bases and the J segment 7 bases; nucleotides outside the gene matches: 10. This CDR3 region has 14 residues. Germline loops: CDR1 MNHEY, CDR2 SVGAGI.

This chain connects TRBV7-9 to TRBJ2-7, with 8 bases fitting TRBD1. Germline V gene sequence: CDR1 SEHNR, CDR2 FQNEAQ (reference sequence). This CDR3 is 15 amino acids long. With V trimmed by 8 bases and J by 0 bases, 9 bases remained unmatched. DNA for the CDR3: TGTGCCAGCTCCGAGCAGGGGGCGGCCTCCTACGAGCAGTACTTC. It specifies CASSEQGAASYEQYF.

The V and J genes are TRBV5-4 and TRBJ2-1; 15 positions match TRBD2. CDR1 and CDR2 from the germline V gene are SGHNT and YYREEE (reference sequence). V trimming: 3 bases; J trimming: 7 bases; junction bases outside the gene matches: 8. The CDR3 covers 17 residues. In DNA, the CDR3 is TGTGCCAGCAGCTCGGGACTAGCGGGGGGATTTGGGAATGAGCAGTTCTTC. Protein: CASSSGLAGGFGNEQFF.

The genes are TRBV9 and TRBJ1-1; 7 bases fit TRBD1. This CDR3 region has 14 residues. The V gene's germline CDR1 is SGDLS and CDR2 YYNGEE. V lost 5 bases to trimming and J lost 2 bases; unmatched junction nucleotides: 6. The CDR3 region is CASREGAGNTEAFF. DNA of the CDR3: TGTGCCAGCAGGGAGGGGGCCGGAAACACTGAAGCTTTCTTT.

The chain recombines TRBV3-1 (or the pseudogene TRBV3-2) with TRBJ2-7; 9 bases are a match to TRBD1. CDR3 length equals 15 residues. The germline V gene encodes CDR1 LGHDT and CDR2 YNNKEL (reference sequence). Trimming took 1 base from V and 5 from J; bases not matched to a gene: 6. The CDR3 DNA is TGTGCCAGCAGCCAAGTACCGGGACAGGGCCACGAGCAGTACTTC. Translation gives CASSQVPGQGHEQYF.

This chain joins TRBV11-2 and TRBJ1-4; TRBD1 matches 12 bases. V was pared by 5 bases and J by 4 bases, with 2 bases of the junction left unmatched. Germline lookup yields CDR1 SGHAT and CDR2 FQNNGV. The CDR3 is 15 amino acids. The chain's CDR3 is CASSGTGGSNEKLFF. CDR3 nucleotides: TGTGCCAGCAGCGGGACAGGGGGCAGTAATGAAAAACTGTTTTTT. The full variable domain, completed using reference TRBV11-2 and TRBJ1-4, is EAGVAQSPRYKIIEKRQSVAFWCNPISGHATLYWYQQILGQGPKLLIQFQNNGVVDDSQLPKDRFSAERLKGVDSTLKIQPAKLEDSAVYLCASSGTGGSNEKLFFGSGTQLSVL.

The chain joins TRBV5-1 to TRBJ2-3, with 15 bases identical to TRBD2. The CDR3 has 18 amino acids. Germline CDR1 and CDR2: SGHRS and YFSETQ. Losses at the gene ends were 3 bases for V and 0 bases for J; bases not matched to a gene: 5. CDR3 in DNA: TGCGCCAGCAGCTCGGGACTAGCGGGGGGCCATAGCACAGATACGCAGTATTTT. It encodes CASSSGLAGGHSTDTQYF.

The rearrangement uses TRBV19 and TRBJ1-1, with 8 bases fitting TRBD1. Trimming cost V 1 base and J 6 bases; bases outside gene matches: 7. CDR1 and CDR2 (germline): LNHDA, SQIVND (reference sequence). The CDR3 totals 15 residues. CDR3 DNA sequence: TGTGCCAGTAGTATAGTTGGCAGGGGGCAAGCTGAAGCTTTCTTT. This codes for CASSIVGRGQAEAFF.

The chain recombines TRBV7-9 with TRBJ1-5, with D unclear. V was cut by 0 bases and J by 2 bases, with 11 bases left in between. Germline V gives CDR1 SEHNR, CDR2 FQNEAQ (reference sequence). The length of the CDR3 is 16 residues. The CDR3 sequence is CASSLAAGSGNQPQHF. The CDR3 coding sequence is TGTGCCAGCAGCTTAGCGGCAGGCTCGGGCAATCAGCCCCAGCATTTT.

The rearrangement joins TRBV14 to TRBJ1-1; D is unresolved. The V gene lost 8 bases and the J gene lost 4 bases, with 8 bases spanning the gap. The germline CDR1 and CDR2 sequences are SGHDN and FVKESK. The CDR3 length is 11 residues. The CDR3 DNA reads as TGTGCCAGCGGGCAAACCACTGAAGCTTTCTTT. Its translation: CASGQTTEAFF. Variable domain in full (rest from reference TRBV14 and TRBJ1-1): EAGVTQFPSHSVIEKGQTVTLRCDPISGHDNLYWYRRVMGKEIKFLLHFVKESKQDESGMPNNRFLAERTGGTYSTLKVQPAELEDSGVYFCASGQTTEAFFGQGTRLTVV.

This clone occurred once. The chain joins TRBV5-4 to TRBJ2-3, with TRBD2 matching 7 bases. After removal of 4 bases from V and 0 bases from J, the junction contained 5 bases not matched to a gene. The CDR3 length is 15 residues. Per the germline V gene, CDR1 is SGHNT and CDR2 is YYREEE (reference sequence). The CDR3 sequence: CASSRGGASTDTQYF. CDR3 nucleotides: TGTGCCAGCAGCCGCGGGGGTGCTAGCACAGATACGCAGTATTTT.

The chain uses TRBV4-1 and TRBJ2-5; 11 nucleotides match TRBD2. The CDR3 consists of 16 residues. The germline CDR1 and CDR2 sequences are MGHRA and YSYEKL. J gave up 5 bases and V 4 bases, and 9 bases lay outside the gene matches. The CDR3 region has the DNA TGCGCCAGCAGCCTCCGGTCCGCTAGCGGGGGGGAGACCCAGTACTTC. Residues: CASSLRSASGGETQYF.

The J gene is TRBJ1-1, the V gene TRBV19; the D gene is possibly TRBD1 (6 bases). Between the trimmed V and J ends, which lost 7 bases and 1 base, there was a span of 10 bases. The CDR3 runs to 13 residues. Germline CDR1 reads LNHDA; CDR2 reads SQIVND (reference sequence). The CDR3 coding sequence is TGTGCCAGTATGGGGGCAGCGAACACTGAAGCTTTCTTT. Encoded protein: CASMGAANTEAFF.

The chain combines TRBV11-3 with TRBJ2-1, with 13 bases identical to TRBD2. Germline V lookup: CDR1 SGHNT, CDR2 YENEEA. V was pared by 5 bases and J by 6 bases, with 10 bases of the junction left unmatched. CDR3 length equals 17 residues. CDR3 coding DNA: TGTGCCAGCAGCCCCAGGACTAGCGGGAGTCTTAGCAATGAGCAGTTCTTC. Translating it yields CASSPRTSGSLSNEQFF.

The chain employs TRBV12-3 or TRBV12-4 and TRBJ1-1; TRBD1 is a possible D gene (5 bases). The V gene lost 6 bases and the J gene lost 1 base, with 6 bases spanning the gap. The CDR3 length is 12 residues. The CDR3: CASSGQNTEAFF. CDR3 coding DNA: TGTGCCAGCAGCGGACAGAACACTGAAGCTTTCTTT.

The gene calls are TRBV29-1 and TRBJ1-4, with 8 bases lining up with TRBD1. CDR1 and CDR2 (germline): SQVTM, ANQGSEA. With 7 bases clipped from V and 10 bases from J, the junction kept 11 bases outside the gene matches. This CDR3 has 13 amino acids. The CDR3 bases are TGCAGCGCGACGGACAGGGAGGTTGGAAAACTGTTTTTT. Translating gives CSATDREVGKLFF.

The chain uses TRBV18 and TRBJ2-1; TRBD2 might be the D (6 bases). The CDR3 totals 15 residues. Trimming removed 2 bases from V and 2 bases from J, with 10 bases in between. Germline V gives CDR1 KGHSH, CDR2 LQKENI. CDR3 sequence (DNA): TGTGCCAGCTCACCATTAGCGGCAACCTACAATGAGCAGTTCTTC. Its translation: CASSPLAATYNEQFF.

The chain employs TRBV6-5 and TRBJ1-5; D unclear. Per the germline V gene, CDR1 is MNHEY and CDR2 is SVGAGI. The length of the CDR3 is 12 residues. Trimming pared 6 bases from V and 11 bases from J, leaving 14 bases between. CDR3 in amino acids: CASSSAGSTQHF. The CDR3 region has the DNA TGTGCCAGCAGCTCCGCGGGGTCGACCCAGCATTTT.

The chain is built from TRBV2 and TRBJ1-5; 7 nucleotides agree with TRBD1. Germline-derived CDR1 and CDR2 are SNHLY and FYNNEI. This CDR3 has 15 amino acids. V was pared by 6 bases and J by 8 bases, with 13 bases of the junction left unmatched. The CDR3 coding sequence is TGTGCCAGCAGGACGGGACAGCAAGCGGGTGAGCCCCAGCATTTT. The encoded protein is CASRTGQQAGEPQHF.

V and J are TRBV5-4 and TRBJ2-5; 10 nucleotides align to TRBD2. From germline, CDR1 is SGHNT and CDR2 YYREEE (reference sequence). The CDR3 is 16 residues long. J was trimmed by 2 bases and V by 4 bases; bases with no gene match: 8. The CDR3: CASSPAGGPQQETQYF. CDR3 bases: TGTGCCAGCAGCCCAGCGGGGGGGCCGCAGCAAGAGACCCAGTACTTC.

The CDR3 loop reads CSVGAGIGETQYF. The CDR3 DNA is TGCAGCGTTGGGGCAGGGATAGGAGAGACCCAGTACTTC. The genes are TRBV29-1 and TRBJ2-5; tentatively, D is TRBD1 (5 bases). CDR3 length: 13 amino acids. V shed 4 bases and J shed 4 bases, with 13 bases lying between them. Germline V gives CDR1 SQVTM, CDR2 ANQGSEA.